Below are 30 T cell receptor beta chains sequenced from a single sample in a study of T cells after yellow fever vaccination. MiXCR, run by TCRdb on the 5' RACE reads, gives a single entry per CDR3 protein. The table shows some 250,000 distinct CDR3 sequences, with approximately 3.5% occurring only once. The sample here was PBMCs, taken 15 days after the yellow fever booster vaccination. These receptors were taken from a man aged 18 to 29 who received the YFV17D yellow fever vaccine.

This clonotype has ten or more counts. J is TRBJ2-5 and V is TRBV5-1; D might be TRBD1 (6 bases). The germline CDR1 and CDR2 sequences are SGHRS and YFSETQ. The CDR3 is made up of 13 amino acids. V dropped 3 bases and J dropped 5 bases, with 11 bases sitting between them. CDR3 protein: CASSSTGSETQYF. CDR3 DNA sequence: TGCGCCAGCAGCTCTACAGGGTCGGAGACCCAGTACTTC. The whole variable domain, filled in from reference TRBV5-1 and TRBJ2-5, reads KAGVTQTPRYLIKTRGQQVTLSCSPISGHRSVSWYQQTPGQGLQFLFEYFSETQRNKGNFPGRFSGRQFSNSRSEMNVSTLELGDSALYLCASSSTGSETQYFGPGTRLLVL.

This clonotype was found many times. The chain carries TRBV27 and TRBJ2-5; no reliable D call. Trimming shortened V by 2 bases and J by 1 base, and 17 bases separated the two germline ends. Germline V gives CDR1 MNHEY, CDR2 SMNVEV (reference sequence). This CDR3 is 17 amino acids long. Written as DNA, the CDR3 is TGTGCCAGCAGTTTAATCCAAGGGATATACGCCCAAGAGACCCAGTACTTC. It yields the protein CASSLIQGIYAQETQYF.

This clonotype was seen a handful of times. The chain links TRBV20-1 to TRBJ1-4; D remains ambiguous. V was clipped by 4 bases and J by 1 base, with 10 bases between them. CDR1 is DFQATT, CDR2 SNEGSKA, per germline (reference sequence). The CDR3 loop spans 14 amino acids. In DNA form, the CDR3 reads TGCAGTGCTATAGACCCCATAACTAATGAAAAACTGTTTTTT. Protein product: CSAIDPITNEKLFF.

As regards this clonotype: A read error may be the cause here, since a much bigger clone is one base away. This chain connects TRBV10-3 to TRBJ2-3; D remains unclear. Germline CDR1 reads ENHRY; CDR2 reads SYGVKD. This CDR3 spans 13 amino acids. The CDR3 protein is CGIHQTGTDTQYF. DNA for the CDR3: TGTGGCATCCATCAGACTGGCACAGATACGCAGTATTTT.

This clonotype was seen repeatedly, ten times or more. This chain uses TRBV19 with TRBJ2-5; D is unclear. Germline CDR1 is LNHDA and CDR2 is SQIVND (reference sequence). Trimming cost V 2 bases and J 4 bases, with 17 bases left between them. CDR3 size: 16 residues. Here the CDR3 reads CASSINSVSILETQYF. The CDR3 nucleotides read TGTGCCAGTAGTATAAACTCCGTCTCAATTCTAGAGACCCAGTACTTC. The whole variable domain, filled in from reference TRBV19 and TRBJ2-5, reads DGGITQSPKYLFRKEGQNVTLSCEQNLNHDAMYWYRQDPGQGLRLIYYSQIVNDFQKGDIAEGYSVSREKKESFPLTVTSAQKNPTAFYLCASSINSVSILETQYFGPGTRLLVL.

Many counts were recorded for this clonotype. The V gene is TRBV5-1, the J gene TRBJ2-1, with TRBD2 matching over 8 bases. V lost 0 bases, J lost 2 bases, and 19 bases stayed unmatched. The CDR3 contains 21 residues. Germline values: CDR1 SGHRS, CDR2 YFSETQ. CDR3 in DNA: TGCGCCAGCAGCTTGGCCGGGGGAATCGGGTCGAGCGGGGGCCCCTACAATGAGCAGTTCTTC. Translating it yields CASSLAGGIGSSGGPYNEQFF.

This clonotype was recorded a few times. The gene calls are TRBV7-9 and TRBJ1-1; a weak D match, TRBD1 (6 bases). Germline V lookup: CDR1 SEHNR, CDR2 FQNEAQ (reference sequence). The length of the CDR3 is 14 residues. Trimming removed 1 base at V and 4 bases at J, with 10 bases between. In DNA, the CDR3 is TGTGCCAGCAGCTTAGTCGGGGGGCCCACTGAAGCTTTCTTT. Protein sequence: CASSLVGGPTEAFF.

This clonotype was seen at least ten times. The chain couples TRBV10-3 to TRBJ2-3, with 7 bases that match TRBD2. CDR1 ENHRY and CDR2 SYGVKD come from the germline V gene. The V segment lost 4 bases and the J segment 2 bases; nucleotides outside the gene matches: 6. The CDR3 is 15 residues long. The CDR3 spells CAISVGGGYTDTQYF. The CDR3 DNA is TGTGCCATCAGTGTTGGCGGGGGATACACAGATACGCAGTATTTT.

In this sample, this clonotype turned up many times. This chain joins TRBV5-1 and TRBJ2-5; possible D gene TRBD1, 5 bases. The CDR3 loop spans 16 amino acids. CDR1 and CDR2 (germline): SGHRS, YFSETQ. Trimming shortened V by 5 bases and J by 3 bases, and 20 bases separated the two germline ends. CDR3 in DNA: TGCGCCAGCAGGTCCGGAGTTCTTCAGGGTGAAGAGACCCAGTACTTC. It codes for CASRSGVLQGEETQYF.

This clonotype was seen ten or more times. The chain has TRBV20-1 and TRBJ2-5; D might be TRBD2 (5 bases). V was cut by 0 bases and J by 5 bases, with 13 bases left in between. The germline gives CDR1 DFQATT, CDR2 SNEGSKA (reference sequence). The CDR3 spans 14 residues. For the CDR3, the DNA is TGCAGTGCTAGAGACCTTACAAGGGAGGAGACCCAGTACTTC. Protein: CSARDLTREETQYF.

This clonotype has ten or more counts. V usage is TRBV5-1 and J usage is TRBJ1-2; 7 positions match TRBD1. The CDR3 consists of 18 residues. J gave up 1 base and V 0 bases, and 12 bases lay outside the gene matches. Germline values: CDR1 SGHRS, CDR2 YFSETQ. In DNA, the CDR3 is TGCGCCAGCAGCTTGGGGACTCCGACAGGGCTGTATAACTATGGCTACACCTTC. It codes for CASSLGTPTGLYNYGYTF.

The sample holds many counts of this clonotype. V usage is TRBV20-1 and J usage is TRBJ2-5; TRBD1 agrees at 9 bases. This CDR3 comprises 17 residues. Trimming removed 6 bases from V and 5 bases from J; junction bases left unmatched: 19. Germline V gene data show CDR1 as DFQATT and CDR2 as SNEGSKA (reference sequence). The CDR3 region has the DNA TGCAGTGCGCCGTTCGCCCCCCGGGACAGGGTCGGGGAGACCCAGTACTTC. Translation gives CSAPFAPRDRVGETQYF.

This clonotype was observed many times. The chain uses TRBV10-3 and TRBJ2-5, with TRBD1 matching over 7 bases. CDR1 and CDR2 from the germline V gene are ENHRY and SYGVKD. This CDR3 has 12 amino acids. V shed 2 bases, J shed 14 bases, and the junction held 8 bases outside the gene matches. The chain's CDR3 is CAISEPDRDAYF. The CDR3 region has the DNA TGTGCCATCAGTGAGCCAGACAGGGACGCTTACTTC.

This clonotype was detected many times. This chain links TRBV7-2 with TRBJ2-1, with TRBD2 matching over 7 bases. This CDR3 contains 16 residues. Per germline, CDR1 SGHTA and CDR2 FQGNSA. The V segment lost 2 bases and the J segment 10 bases; nucleotides outside the gene matches: 14. The CDR3: CASSLYVAGPKGEQFF. CDR3 sequence (DNA): TGTGCCAGCAGCTTATACGTAGCGGGCCCTAAAGGGGAGCAGTTCTTC.

This clonotype was counted at least ten times. V gene TRBV5-1 combines with J gene TRBJ2-7; D might be TRBD1 (6 bases). The CDR3 is 13 residues long. Trimming cost V 2 bases and J 3 bases, with 9 bases left between them. Germline lookup yields CDR1 SGHRS and CDR2 YFSETQ. CDR3 sequence: CASSFGQFYEQYF. CDR3 coding DNA: TGCGCCAGCAGCTTCGGACAGTTCTACGAGCAGTACTTC.

In this sample, this clonotype turned up many times. The J gene is TRBJ1-3, the V gene TRBV15, with TRBD1 identical over 8 bases. V lost 3 bases to trimming and J lost 2 bases; unmatched junction nucleotides: 0. This CDR3 region has 14 residues. Germline V gives CDR1 LNHNV, CDR2 YYDKDF (reference sequence). The CDR3 reads CATSRDRAGNTIYF. The CDR3 bases are TGTGCCACCAGCAGGGACAGGGCTGGAAACACCATATATTTT.

This clonotype was seen at least ten times. V gene TRBV6-1 combines with J gene TRBJ2-4; TRBD1 might be the D (6 bases). This CDR3 contains 16 residues. From germline, CDR1 is MNHNS and CDR2 SASEGT. V was trimmed by 5 bases and J by 5 bases, leaving 19 bases between them. The DNA for the CDR3 is TGTGCCAGCAGTCAACCGGGACAAACTAGGGAAAACATTCAGTACTTC. Protein product: CASSQPGQTRENIQYF.

This clonotype was picked up many times. The chain links TRBV5-6 to TRBJ1-1, with 7 bases identical to TRBD1. Germline-derived CDR1 and CDR2 are SGHDT and YYEEEE. There are 16 residues in the CDR3. The trim removed 4 bases at V and 0 bases at J, leaving 9 bases unmatched. In DNA, the CDR3 is TGTGCCAGCAGCATAGCGGGACAGCTTGTGAACACTGAAGCTTTCTTT. It is translated as CASSIAGQLVNTEAFF.

This clonotype was seen ten or more times. The rearrangement joins TRBV21-1 to TRBJ2-3; the table's D call TRBD1 went unverified against the DNA. TRBV21-1 is a pseudogene segment. CDR3 length equals 15 residues. The CDR3 sequence: CASSNRVRHPDTQYF. CDR3 sequence (DNA): TGTGCCAGCAGCAACAGGGTCCGACACCCAGATACGCAGTATTTT.

This clonotype was counted ten times or more. J is TRBJ2-2 and V is TRBV7-9; D gene uncertain. The CDR3 totals 15 residues. The germline V gene has CDR1 SEHNR and CDR2 FQNEAQ (reference sequence). V was cut by 2 bases and J by 1 base, with 8 bases left in between. This chain's CDR3 is CASSLKRRNTGELFF. The CDR3 nucleotides read TGTGCCAGCAGCTTAAAACGCCGGAACACCGGGGAGCTGTTTTTT.

Ten or more counts support this clonotype. The rearrangement uses TRBV12-3 or TRBV12-4 and TRBJ2-5, with TRBD2 as a possible D gene (5 bases). This CDR3 region has 14 residues. Trimming shortened V by 5 bases and J by 5 bases, and 15 bases separated the two germline ends. In nucleotides, the CDR3 is TGTGCCAGCAGTGGAGGAGACTGGGTGGAGACCCAGTACTTC. As protein: CASSGGDWVETQYF.

This clonotype came up many times. The gene calls are TRBV20-1 and TRBJ1-1; the match to TRBD1 covers 7 bases. Trimming cost V 2 bases and J 4 bases; bases outside gene matches: 1. CDR3 length equals 12 residues. Germline V gene data show CDR1 as DFQATT and CDR2 as SNEGSKA (reference sequence). In nucleotides, the CDR3 is TGCAGTGCTAGACAGGGGGGCACTGAAGCTTTCTTT. Translation: CSARQGGTEAFF.

This clonotype was detected many times. This chain uses TRBV7-9 with TRBJ1-1, with unresolved D. The V gene lost 0 bases and the J gene lost 0 bases, with 11 bases spanning the gap. The CDR3 consists of 16 residues. CDR1 is SEHNR and CDR2 is FQNEAQ in the germline V gene (reference sequence). CDR3: CASSLAPGAMNTEAFF. CDR3 sequence (DNA): TGTGCCAGCAGCTTAGCCCCGGGAGCCATGAACACTGAAGCTTTCTTT.

In this sample, this clonotype turned up many times. The genes are TRBV20-1 and TRBJ2-7; D is ambiguous. The germline gives CDR1 DFQATT, CDR2 SNEGSKA (reference sequence). The CDR3 sequence is 11 residues long. The V gene lost 5 bases and the J gene lost 3 bases, with 8 bases spanning the gap. The CDR3 bases are TGCAGTGCTTTCAACAACTACGAGCAGTACTTC. Amino acids: CSAFNNYEQYF.

This clonotype was seen ten or more times. The rearrangement joins TRBV7-2 to TRBJ1-2, with 8 bases fitting TRBD1. CDR3 length equals 14 residues. The germline CDR1 and CDR2 sequences are SGHTA and FQGNSA. V lost 7 bases, J lost 8 bases, and 12 bases stayed unmatched. The DNA for the CDR3 is TGTGCCAGCATCCCCCCGACAGGGGCCGGCGGCTACACCTTC. This encodes CASIPPTGAGGYTF.

Many counts were recorded for this clonotype. DNA for the CDR3: TGTGCCAGCAGGTCCAGGGGGGGGACCACTGAAGCTTTCTTT. Its protein product is CASRSRGGTTEAFF. The chain couples TRBV2 to TRBJ1-1; 7 nucleotides match TRBD1. This CDR3 spans 14 amino acids. Germline CDR1 and CDR2: SNHLY and FYNNEI. V dropped 6 bases and J dropped 4; count of bases not matched to a gene: 8.

The sample holds many counts of this clonotype. The gene calls are TRBV19 and TRBJ1-6; D gene ambiguous. The length of the CDR3 is 15 residues. Trimming removed 2 bases at V and 7 bases at J, with 12 bases between. CDR1 is LNHDA and CDR2 is SQIVND in the germline V gene (reference sequence). CDR3 sequence (DNA): TGTGCCAGTAGTATAAGGAGGAGAGAGAATTCACCCCTCCACTTT. Translating it yields CASSIRRRENSPLHF. The full variable domain, its missing parts supplied by reference TRBV19 and TRBJ1-6, is DGGITQSPKYLFRKEGQNVTLSCEQNLNHDAMYWYRQDPGQGLRLIYYSQIVNDFQKGDIAEGYSVSREKKESFPLTVTSAQKNPTAFYLCASSIRRRENSPLHFGNGTRLTVT.

Ten or more counts support this clonotype. This chain joins TRBV11-2 and TRBJ2-7; 9 bases are shared with TRBD2. Germline CDR1 SGHAT, CDR2 FQNNGV. The CDR3 loop spans 14 amino acids. Trimming removed 9 bases from V and 5 bases from J; junction bases left unmatched: 11. CDR3 nucleotides: TGTGCCAGGAGGTCCGGGACTAGCCGCCACGAGCAGTACTTC. It specifies CARRSGTSRHEQYF.

This clonotype has only a few counts. The chain couples TRBV5-4 to TRBJ1-6; tentative D call: TRBD1 (5 bases). Trimming took 3 bases from V and 1 from J, leaving 11 bases between them. Germline CDR1 reads SGHNT; CDR2 reads YYREEE (reference sequence). This CDR3 has 16 amino acids. The CDR3 reads CASSSEGSSYNSPLHF. The CDR3 DNA follows: TGTGCCAGCAGCTCTGAGGGGAGTTCCTATAATTCACCCCTCCACTTT.

This clonotype was counted ten times or more. The genes are TRBV4-1 and TRBJ1-3; D unresolved. The V gene's germline CDR1 is MGHRA and CDR2 YSYEKL. V lost 5 bases and J lost 3, with 20 bases in between. The CDR3 consists of 17 residues. CDR3 protein: CASSSTVDTLRGNTIYF. CDR3 DNA sequence: TGCGCCAGCAGCAGTACGGTCGACACACTGCGTGGAAACACCATATATTTT.